Each of the 30 T cell receptor beta chains below was sequenced from the same sample in a study of CD8+CD57+ T cells in acquired aplastic anemia. Genomic DNA templated the TCR beta VDJ and CDR3 profiling. TCRdb re-called the reads with MiXCR, one entry per CDR3 protein. The repertoire includes approximately 100,000 distinct CDR3 sequences, around 62% of them detected once, and 55% to 65% sits in the top ten. Patients who underwent sequencing had shown CD8+CD57+ cell expansion by flow cytometry. The sample consisted of sorted CD4+, CD8+, or CD8+CD57+ T cells (not recorded which) from PBMCs. These receptors were obtained from a human donor with aplastic anemia.

The chain joins TRBV2 to TRBJ1-5; tentatively, D is TRBD1 (6 bases). Germline V lookup: CDR1 SNHLY, CDR2 FYNNEI. The CDR3 is 14 residues long. V was cut by 6 bases and J by 2 bases, with 11 bases left in between. The CDR3 coding sequence is TGTGCCAGCAGGGCAGGGGATGGCAATCAGCCCCAGCATTTT. It specifies CASRAGDGNQPQHF.

For this clonotype: The junction departs from the called germline gene at one end, perhaps through a read error. The chain has TRBV10-3 and TRBJ2-5; D might be TRBD1 (6 bases). The CDR3 contains 14 residues. Germline values: CDR1 ENHRY, CDR2 SYGVKD. The CDR3: CASSDKGGQETQYF. The CDR3 region has the DNA TGTGCCAGCAGTGATAAAGGGGGCCAAGAGACCCAGTACTTC.

The J gene is TRBJ2-2, the V gene TRBV7-6; TRBD2 agrees at 10 bases. This CDR3 is built from 17 residues. The germline V gene has CDR1 SGHVS and CDR2 FNYEAQ. Trimming took 3 bases from V and 4 from J; bases not matched to a gene: 8. CDR3 residues: CASSLGAGGPGTGELFF. CDR3 DNA: TGTGCCAGCAGCTTGGGAGCGGGGGGGCCGGGCACCGGGGAGCTGTTTTTT.

V and J are TRBV29-1 and TRBJ2-7; 13 bases are shared with TRBD2. Germline CDR1 reads SQVTM; CDR2 reads ANQGSEA. The CDR3 has 18 amino acids. V trimming: 6 bases; J trimming: 0 bases; junction bases outside the gene matches: 14. The CDR3 protein is CSVRTSGGAPPCSYEQYF. In DNA form, the CDR3 reads TGCAGCGTCCGGACTAGCGGGGGTGCACCTCCGTGCTCCTACGAGCAGTACTTC.

There are a few counts of this clonotype. V is TRBV15 and J is TRBJ2-7; TRBD2 matches 14 bases. CDR3 length: 16 residues. The V gene end was trimmed by 3 bases and the J gene end by 5 bases; junction bases not matched to a gene: 6. CDR1 and CDR2 (germline): LNHNV, YYDKDF (reference sequence). CDR3 amino acids: CATSRATSGRGHEQYF. The CDR3 nucleotides are TGTGCCACCAGCAGGGCGACTAGCGGGAGGGGCCACGAGCAGTACTTC. The entire variable domain, with the rest obtained from reference TRBV15 and TRBJ2-7, is as follows: DAMVIQNPRYQVTQFGKPVTLSCSQTLNHNVMYWYQQKSSQAPKLLFHYYDKDFNNEADTPDNFQSRRPNTSFCFLDIRSPGLGDTAMYLCATSRATSGRGHEQYFGPGTRLTVT.

The genes are TRBV20-1 and TRBJ2-4; the D gene could be TRBD1 or TRBD2 (5 bases each). Trimming took 7 bases from V and 0 from J, leaving 10 bases between them. CDR3 length equals 13 residues. The germline V gene encodes CDR1 DFQATT and CDR2 SNEGSKA (reference sequence). In DNA form, the CDR3 reads TGCAGTGGTCGAGGGGTAGCCAAAAACATTCAGTACTTC. It translates to CSGRGVAKNIQYF.

J is TRBJ2-3 and V is TRBV2, with a weak D call TRBD1 (7 bases). The CDR3 contains 13 residues. The V gene lost 6 bases and the J gene lost 5 bases, with 12 bases spanning the gap. CDR1 is SNHLY and CDR2 is FYNNEI in the germline V gene. In DNA, the CDR3 is TGTGCCAGCAGCCGACAGGGAGGAGATACGCAGTATTTT. Its protein is CASSRQGGDTQYF.

The genes are TRBV15 and TRBJ2-3; 9 bases are shared with TRBD1. The junction had 4 bases not matched to a gene; V was cut back by 0 bases and J by 6 bases. CDR3 size: 15 residues. CDR1 and CDR2 (germline): LNHNV, YYDKDF (reference sequence). The CDR3 region is CATSRDTGGADTQYF. The CDR3 DNA is TGTGCCACCAGCAGAGATACAGGGGGCGCGGATACGCAGTATTTT. The variable domain in full, completed from reference TRBV15 and TRBJ2-3, reads DAMVIQNPRYQVTQFGKPVTLSCSQTLNHNVMYWYQQKSSQAPKLLFHYYDKDFNNEADTPDNFQSRRPNTSFCFLDIRSPGLGDTAMYLCATSRDTGGADTQYFGPGTRLTVL.

The V and J genes are TRBV11-3 and TRBJ1-6; unclear D gene. CDR3 length: 8 amino acids. Germline values: CDR1 SGHNT, CDR2 YENEEA. CDR3 DNA sequence: TGTGCGGATTCACCCCTCCACTTT. Amino acids: CADSPLHF.

The chain is built from TRBV2 and TRBJ1-5; 8 bases are shared with TRBD1. Germline trimming cut 6 bases from V and 6 bases from J; bases unmatched to any gene: 7. CDR1 is SNHLY, CDR2 FYNNEI, per germline. The CDR3 is 14 amino acids. The CDR3 protein is CASSDRTGTQPQHF. In DNA, the CDR3 is TGTGCCAGCAGCGATAGGACAGGGACTCAGCCCCAGCATTTT.

The chain carries TRBV15 and TRBJ1-2; 7 bases line up with TRBD1. Germline V gene data show CDR1 as LNHNV and CDR2 as YYDKDF (reference sequence). This CDR3 contains 13 residues. Trimming cost V 1 base and J 4 bases; bases outside gene matches: 0. The CDR3 reads CATSRGDSYGYTF. DNA for the CDR3: TGTGCCACCAGCAGAGGGGACAGCTATGGCTACACCTTC.

This clonotype was observed a single time. The V gene is TRBV5-8, the J gene TRBJ2-2, with 9 bases matching TRBD1. J lost 7 bases, V lost 2 bases, and 6 bases had no gene match. The CDR3 is 15 residues long. CDR1 and CDR2 (germline): SGHTS, YDEGEE. The chain's CDR3 is CASSFTGGADGELFF. CDR3 nucleotides: TGTGCCAGCAGCTTCACAGGGGGCGCAGACGGGGAGCTGTTTTTT. Variable domain in full (rest from reference TRBV5-8 and TRBJ2-2): EAGVTQSPTHLIKTRGQQATLRCSPISGHTSVYWYQQALGLGLQFLLWYDEGEERNRGNFPPRFSGRQFPNYSSELNVNALELEDSALYLCASSFTGGADGELFFGEGSRLTVL.

The rearrangement joins TRBV25-1 to TRBJ1-1, with 8 bases aligning to TRBD1. In germline, CDR1 is MGHDK, CDR2 SYGVNS. This CDR3 has 16 amino acids. The ends lost 6 bases at V and 0 bases at J; junction bases unmatched: 9. CDR3 protein: CASRPPGQVVNTEAFF. CDR3 coding DNA: TGTGCCAGCAGGCCCCCGGGACAGGTAGTGAACACTGAAGCTTTCTTT.

This clonotype appeared many times. The chain couples TRBV20-1 to TRBJ2-3; 9 nucleotides agree with TRBD2. The CDR3 totals 18 residues. Germline values: CDR1 DFQATT, CDR2 SNEGSKA (reference sequence). With 6 bases clipped from V and 1 base from J, the junction kept 17 bases outside the gene matches. CDR3 region: CSAPPSASGTRGTDTQYF. The CDR3 DNA reads TGCAGTGCCCCCCCCTCAGCTAGCGGGACGCGGGGCACAGATACGCAGTATTTT.

The chain uses TRBV29-1 and TRBJ2-1, with unresolved D. Germline V gives CDR1 SQVTM, CDR2 ANQGSEA. CDR3 size: 11 residues. V was trimmed by 6 bases and J by 12 bases, leaving 15 bases between them. The CDR3 reads CSVEKSAAQFF. DNA for the CDR3: TGCAGCGTGGAGAAATCGGCGGCGCAGTTCTTC.

The J gene is TRBJ2-5, the V gene TRBV9; 8 bases line up with TRBD2. CDR1 and CDR2 (germline): SGDLS, YYNGEE. The CDR3 covers 15 residues. The trim removed 0 bases at V and 3 bases at J, leaving 4 bases unmatched. Here the CDR3 DNA reads TGTGCCAGCAGCGTAGGAAATAGCGGGAAAGAGACCCAGTACTTC. This codes for CASSVGNSGKETQYF.

This chain links TRBV5-4 with TRBJ2-6, with unresolved D. The V end was cut by 1 base, the J end by 0 bases, with 11 bases between. Germline V gene data show CDR1 as SGHNT and CDR2 as YYREEE (reference sequence). CDR3 length equals 17 residues. CDR3 DNA sequence: TGTGCCAGCAGCTTGCAACGGTCCGACTCTGGGGCCAACGTCCTGACTTTC. Translated, it gives CASSLQRSDSGANVLTF.

The rearrangement uses TRBV7-2 and TRBJ2-1; TRBD1 might be the D (5 bases). The CDR3 extends over 13 amino acids. CDR1 is SGHTA, CDR2 FQGNSA, per germline. V was trimmed by 2 bases and J by 9 bases, leaving 11 bases between them. The CDR3 protein is CASSLSWGAEQFF. The CDR3, as DNA: TGTGCCAGCAGCTTAAGCTGGGGCGCTGAGCAGTTCTTC.

This clonotype was counted at least ten times. This chain uses TRBV7-6 with TRBJ2-7, with 7 positions matching TRBD2. The ends lost 5 bases at V and 2 bases at J; junction bases unmatched: 9. From germline, CDR1 is SGHVS and CDR2 FNYEAQ. This CDR3 has 15 amino acids. CDR3 in amino acids: CASSATSDTAYEQYF. CDR3 DNA: TGTGCCAGCAGCGCCACTAGCGACACTGCCTACGAGCAGTACTTC. Drawing the rest from reference TRBV7-6 and TRBJ2-7, the complete variable domain is GAGVSQSPRYKVTKRGQDVALRCDPISGHVSLYWYRQALGQGPEFLTYFNYEAQQDKSGLPNDRFSAERPEGSISTLTIQRTEQRDSAMYRCASSATSDTAYEQYFGPGTRLTVT.

This chain joins TRBV10-3 and TRBJ2-5; D is perhaps TRBD1 or TRBD2 (7 bases each). CDR3 length equals 14 residues. From germline, CDR1 is ENHRY and CDR2 SYGVKD. V was clipped by 2 bases and J by 3 bases, with 10 bases between them. CDR3 in amino acids: CAISEAGGEETQYF. The CDR3 DNA sequence: TGTGCCATCAGTGAGGCAGGGGGGGAAGAGACCCAGTACTTC.

The V call is TRBV7-2, the J call TRBJ1-5; no reliable D call. Trimming cost V 4 bases and J 5 bases, with 9 bases left between them. The CDR3 runs 13 residues. Germline V gene lookup returns CDR1 SGHTA and CDR2 FQGNSA. The CDR3 region is CASSSILYQPQHF. The CDR3 DNA follows: TGTGCCAGCAGCTCCATTCTGTATCAGCCCCAGCATTTT. The full variable domain, completed using reference TRBV7-2 and TRBJ1-5, is GAGVSQSPSNKVTEKGKDVELRCDPISGHTALYWYRQSLGQGLEFLIYFQGNSAPDKSGLPSDRFSAERTGGSVSTLTIQRTQQEDSAVYLCASSSILYQPQHFGDGTRLSIL.

There are a few counts of this clonotype. The chain couples TRBV7-9 to TRBJ2-7; weak D call: TRBD1 (6 bases). CDR1 SEHNR and CDR2 FQNEAQ come from the germline V gene (reference sequence). The CDR3 consists of 14 residues. Trimming stripped 4 bases from V and 4 bases from J, with 14 bases between. The CDR3 nucleotides read TGTGCCAGCAGCTCCGGACAGACACTATACGAGCAGTACTTC. Its translation is CASSSGQTLYEQYF.

The genes are TRBV7-2 and TRBJ2-3; a possible D gene is TRBD2 (5 bases). This CDR3 has 13 residues. V was shortened by 2 bases and J by 5 bases, with 8 bases between the two germline ends. CDR1 and CDR2 (germline): SGHTA, FQGNSA. Written as DNA, the CDR3 is TGTGCCAGCAGCTTACTAGCAAAAGATACGCAGTATTTT. Its protein product is CASSLLAKDTQYF. Based on the CDR3 plus reference TRBV7-2 and TRBJ2-3, the full variable domain is GAGVSQSPSNKVTEKGKDVELRCDPISGHTALYWYRQSLGQGLEFLIYFQGNSAPDKSGLPSDRFSAERTGGSVSTLTIQRTQQEDSAVYLCASSLLAKDTQYFGPGTRLTVL.

V is TRBV10-3 and J is TRBJ2-7, with D tentatively TRBD1 or TRBD2 (5 bases each). The V end lost 0 bases, the J end lost 2 bases, and 8 bases lay between the germline ends. Germline V lookup: CDR1 ENHRY, CDR2 SYGVKD. CDR3 length equals 14 residues. The CDR3 region has the DNA TGTGCCATCAGTGAGTCGGGGGTGCCCTACGAGCAGTACTTC. Translation: CAISESGVPYEQYF.

The rearrangement uses TRBV15 and TRBJ2-5; a weak D match, TRBD2 (5 bases). The V and J ends lost 3 bases and 5 bases respectively, with 10 bases between them. The CDR3 sequence is 13 residues long. The germline V gene has CDR1 LNHNV and CDR2 YYDKDF (reference sequence). The CDR3 region is CATSRNEGETQYF. The CDR3 DNA is TGTGCCACCAGCAGGAATGAGGGCGAGACCCAGTACTTC.

V gene TRBV20-1 combines with J gene TRBJ2-1, with D tentatively TRBD1 (6 bases). Germline values: CDR1 DFQATT, CDR2 SNEGSKA (reference sequence). The CDR3 runs to 10 residues. With 6 bases removed from V and 7 bases from J, the gap between germline ends came to 7 bases. This CDR3 reads CSAQGNEQFF. Written as DNA, the CDR3 is TGCAGTGCGCAGGGGAATGAGCAGTTCTTC.

This clonotype was observed once. CDR3 coding DNA: TGTGCCAGCAGTTTAGAGGGCGATACGCAGTTCTTC. Translating gives CASSLEGDTQFF. This rearrangement joins TRBV27 to TRBJ2-1; D is perhaps TRBD2 (5 bases). This CDR3 is 12 amino acids long. Germline values: CDR1 MNHEY, CDR2 SMNVEV (reference sequence). The V end was cut by 2 bases, the J end by 12 bases, with 11 bases between.

V gene TRBV6-1 combines with J gene TRBJ1-5, with 9 bases fitting TRBD1. The CDR3 length is 15 residues. The germline gives CDR1 MNHNS, CDR2 SASEGT. With V trimmed by 1 base and J by 11 bases, 9 bases remained unmatched. Written as DNA, the CDR3 is TGTGCCAGCAGTGAAGAGGGGACAGGGAGTTGGTCCCAGCATTTT. Translating gives CASSEEGTGSWSQHF.

In this sample, this clonotype turned up once. This chain connects TRBV2 to TRBJ2-7, with 10 nucleotides matching TRBD1. This CDR3 is built from 13 residues. The germline gives CDR1 SNHLY, CDR2 FYNNEI. Unmatched junction bases numbered 4, after V lost 6 bases and J lost 5 bases. The CDR3 coding sequence is TGTGCCAGCAGATCGGGACAGGGGAACGAGCAGTACTTC. Its protein product is CASRSGQGNEQYF.

This clonotype was observed at least ten times. The V gene is TRBV6-2 or TRBV6-3, the J gene TRBJ1-2, with 9 nucleotides matching TRBD1. Trimming removed 6 bases from V and 3 bases from J; junction bases left unmatched: 5. The length of the CDR3 is 14 residues. From germline, CDR1 is MNHEY and CDR2 SVGEGT. DNA of the CDR3: TGTGCCAGCAGGAGACAGGGGGTGGACTATGGCTACACCTTC. It yields the protein CASRRQGVDYGYTF.